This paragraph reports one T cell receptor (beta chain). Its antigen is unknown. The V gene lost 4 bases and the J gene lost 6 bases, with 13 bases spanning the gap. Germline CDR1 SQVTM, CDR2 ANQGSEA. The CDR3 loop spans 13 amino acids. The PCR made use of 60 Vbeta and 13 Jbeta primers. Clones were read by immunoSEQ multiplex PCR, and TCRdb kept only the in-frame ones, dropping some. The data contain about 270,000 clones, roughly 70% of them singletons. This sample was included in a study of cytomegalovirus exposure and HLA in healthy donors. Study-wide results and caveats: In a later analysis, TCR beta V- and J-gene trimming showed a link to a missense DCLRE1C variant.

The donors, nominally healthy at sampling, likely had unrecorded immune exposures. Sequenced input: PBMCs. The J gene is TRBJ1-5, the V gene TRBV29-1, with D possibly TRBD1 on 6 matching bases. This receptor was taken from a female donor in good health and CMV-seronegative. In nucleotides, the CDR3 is TGCAGCGTTGCGGGGGGCGTAGGTCAGCCCCAGCATTTT. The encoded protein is CSVAGGVGQPQHF.